The 13 T cell receptor beta chains presented below share a single source sample, sequenced in a study of metastatic and nonmetastatic thyroid tumors. TCRdb re-analyzed the PCR reads using MiXCR. The sample includes about 43,000 clones, about an eighth seen only once; the top ten take under 25%. Each patient came to thyroid surgery without any prior treatment (of any kind). The source material was blood. Receptor source: a female donor with papillary thyroid cancer or a benign thyroid nodule (not recorded which). Some clones in this sample may be carry-over from other donors' samples.

In this sample, this clone turned up many times. The rearrangement joins TRBV7-4 to TRBJ2-4, with D perhaps matching TRBD1 (6 bases). The V gene lost 4 bases and the J gene lost 1 base, with 17 bases spanning the gap. Germline V CDR1 and CDR2: SGHVT, SQSDAQ. This CDR3 contains 17 residues. The CDR3 sequence: CASSSGQSPRAKNIQYF. The CDR3 DNA reads TGTGCCAGCAGCTCCGGACAGTCCCCCAGGGCCAAAAACATTCAGTACTTC.

There are many counts of this clone. The chain couples TRBV7-2 to TRBJ2-3; weak D call: TRBD2 (6 bases). The CDR3 consists of 14 residues. V lost 3 bases and J lost 6, with 13 bases in between. Germline loops: CDR1 SGHTA, CDR2 FQGNSA. The CDR3 region is CASSFLSSEDTQYF. The CDR3 DNA is TGTGCCAGCAGCTTTCTGTCTAGCGAGGATACGCAGTATTTT. The full variable domain, with the rest looked up from reference TRBV7-2 and TRBJ2-3, is GAGVSQSPSNKVTEKGKDVELRCDPISGHTALYWYRQSLGQGLEFLIYFQGNSAPDKSGLPSDRFSAERTGGSVSTLTIQRTQQEDSAVYLCASSFLSSEDTQYFGPGTRLTVL.

Worth noting for this clone: This may be a read error: a much more frequent sequence differs by one nucleotide. The chain combines TRBV7-2 with TRBJ2-5; 13 nucleotides match TRBD2. Germline CDR1 is SGHTA and CDR2 is FQGNSA. The V segment lost 6 bases and the J segment 5 bases; nucleotides outside the gene matches: 9. The CDR3 covers 16 residues. CDR3 DNA: TGTGCCAGCAGTCAGGGACTAGCGGGACGCGGGGAGACCCAGTACTTC. Translating gives CASSQGLAGRGETQYF.

This clone showed up many times. The gene calls are TRBV6-4 and TRBJ1-2, with 8 bases identical to TRBD1. The CDR3 totals 12 residues. CDR1 and CDR2 from the germline V gene are MRHNA and SNTAGT. With 4 bases clipped from V and 8 bases from J, the junction kept 3 bases outside the gene matches. The CDR3 protein is CASSGGQGGYTF. For the CDR3, the DNA is TGTGCCAGCAGTGGCGGACAGGGCGGCTACACCTTC.

This clone was recorded at least ten times. The chain joins TRBV20-1 to TRBJ1-6; 8 positions agree with TRBD1. V dropped 0 bases and J dropped 8; count of bases not matched to a gene: 6. Germline-derived CDR1 and CDR2 are DFQATT and SNEGSKA (reference sequence). The CDR3 is 15 amino acids. CDR3 coding DNA: TGCAGTGCTAGAGATTCACAGGGGGGTTATTCACCCCTCCACTTT. Translation gives CSARDSQGGYSPLHF.

This clone has a count of ten or more. This chain joins TRBV27 and TRBJ1-1; 7 bases align to TRBD1. Per the germline V gene, CDR1 is MNHEY and CDR2 is SMNVEV (reference sequence). This CDR3 spans 14 amino acids. After removal of 6 bases from V and 6 bases from J, the junction contained 10 bases not matched to a gene. This CDR3 is CASSLKRQGPEAFF. Written as DNA, the CDR3 is TGTGCCAGCAGCCTAAAAAGACAGGGTCCTGAAGCTTTCTTT.

This clone was picked up many times. The chain joins TRBV6-1 to TRBJ2-3; TRBD2 aligns across 14 bases. The CDR3 has 13 amino acids. The V gene end was trimmed by 6 bases and the J gene end by 11 bases; junction bases not matched to a gene: 4. Per germline, CDR1 MNHNS and CDR2 SASEGT. The CDR3 protein is CASSRLAGGEQYF. The CDR3 DNA reads TGTGCCAGCAGCCGACTAGCGGGAGGGGAGCAGTATTTT.

This clone was recorded at least ten times. V usage is TRBV7-2 and J usage is TRBJ1-1; possible D gene TRBD1, 6 bases. V lost 4 bases to trimming and J lost 1 base, with 7 bases between them. This CDR3 is 13 amino acids long. The germline CDR1 and CDR2 sequences are SGHTA and FQGNSA. Here the CDR3 reads CASSSRGNTEAFF. The CDR3 nucleotides read TGTGCCAGCAGCTCCAGGGGGAACACTGAAGCTTTCTTT. Drawing the rest from reference TRBV7-2 and TRBJ1-1, the complete variable domain is GAGVSQSPSNKVTEKGKDVELRCDPISGHTALYWYRQSLGQGLEFLIYFQGNSAPDKSGLPSDRFSAERTGGSVSTLTIQRTQQEDSAVYLCASSSRGNTEAFFGQGTRLTVV.

This clone was observed at least ten times. The V call is TRBV20-1, the J call TRBJ2-2; no reliable D call. The CDR3 has 20 amino acids. Germline loops: CDR1 DFQATT, CDR2 SNEGSKA (reference sequence). The V end lost 0 bases, the J end lost 2 bases, and 25 bases lay between the germline ends. CDR3 nucleotide sequence: TGCAGTGCTAGAGATCCAAAGTTAGTTTGGAGAGGAAATAACACCGGGGAGCTGTTTTTT. Protein: CSARDPKLVWRGNNTGELFF.

There are many counts of this clone. V gene TRBV29-1 combines with J gene TRBJ1-1; 10 bases match TRBD1. The V segment lost 4 bases and the J segment 11 bases; nucleotides outside the gene matches: 13. Per the germline V gene, CDR1 is SQVTM and CDR2 is ANQGSEA. The CDR3 has 14 residues. In DNA form, the CDR3 reads TGCAGCGTTGCTCTCCTCCGGACAGGGGGGACGGCTTTCTTT. Its translation is CSVALLRTGGTAFF.

V usage is TRBV5-1 and J usage is TRBJ2-1, with D unresolved. Trimming removed 0 bases from V and 4 bases from J, with 8 bases in between. The germline V gene has CDR1 SGHRS and CDR2 YFSETQ. The CDR3 runs to 14 residues. As DNA, the CDR3 is TGCGCCAGCAGCTTGGAGTTTAGTTACAATGAGCAGTTCTTC. Translating gives CASSLEFSYNEQFF. Looking up the rest from reference TRBV5-1 and TRBJ2-1 gives the full variable domain: KAGVTQTPRYLIKTRGQQVTLSCSPISGHRSVSWYQQTPGQGLQFLFEYFSETQRNKGNFPGRFSGRQFSNSRSEMNVSTLELGDSALYLCASSLEFSYNEQFFGPGTRLTVL.

The chain uses TRBV4-3 and TRBJ2-7; D may be TRBD1 (5 bases). The CDR3 runs to 15 residues. Trimming cost V 4 bases and J 5 bases, with 18 bases left between them. Germline loops: CDR1 LGHNA, CDR2 YSLEER. In nucleotides, the CDR3 is TGCGCCAGCAGCCTGGCCATGACAGTGATCCACGAGCAGTACTTC. This gives the protein CASSLAMTVIHEQYF.

A note on this clone: One junction end disagrees with the germline gene, perhaps due to a read error. V is TRBV11-2 and J is TRBJ2-7; TRBD2 agrees at 7 bases. CDR1 and CDR2 (germline): SGHAT, FQNNGV. The CDR3 has 16 amino acids. The CDR3 region has the DNA TGCGCCAGCAGCTTTTCGGTCGGGAGGCCCTCCTACGAGCAGTACTTC. Translating it yields CASSFSVGRPSYEQYF.